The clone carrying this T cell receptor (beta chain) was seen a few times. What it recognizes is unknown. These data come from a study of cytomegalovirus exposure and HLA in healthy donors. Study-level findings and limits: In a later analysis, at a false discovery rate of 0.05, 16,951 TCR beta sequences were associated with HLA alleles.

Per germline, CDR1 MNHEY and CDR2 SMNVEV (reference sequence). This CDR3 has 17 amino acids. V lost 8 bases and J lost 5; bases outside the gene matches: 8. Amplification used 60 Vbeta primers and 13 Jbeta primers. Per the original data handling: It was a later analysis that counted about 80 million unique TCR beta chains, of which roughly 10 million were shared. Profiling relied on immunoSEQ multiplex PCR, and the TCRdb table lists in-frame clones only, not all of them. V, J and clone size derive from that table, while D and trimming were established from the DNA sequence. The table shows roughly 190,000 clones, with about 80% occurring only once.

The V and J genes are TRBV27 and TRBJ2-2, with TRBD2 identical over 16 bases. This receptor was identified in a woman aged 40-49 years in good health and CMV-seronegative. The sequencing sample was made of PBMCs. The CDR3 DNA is TGTGCCAGCGGAGGGACTAGCGGGAGGGCCCTGACCGGGGAGCTGTTTTTT. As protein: CASGGTSGRALTGELFF.